One and the same sample provided the 6 T cell receptor beta chains below, sequenced in a study of cytomegalovirus exposure and HLA in healthy donors (dated 2017 in TCRdb). Receptors were amplified or captured by the immunoSEQ multiplex PCR assay. For the multiplex PCR, a mixture combining 60 forward primers for TCR Vbeta segments and 13 reverse primers for TCR Jbeta segments was used. Drawn from immuneACCESS, this table holds only the in-frame rearrangements with V and J called that TCRdb kept. Clones are partly lost; checked studies trace under half to an unresolved V gene and leave the rest unexplained. This sample lists about 160,000 clones; roughly 80% were detected once. Roughly 2% of the sample goes to the ten largest clones. The sequenced sample consisted of PBMCs. These receptor sequences come from a man aged 50 or older in good health and CMV-seropositive.

The chain joins TRBV6-5 to TRBJ2-3, with 8 bases identical to TRBD1. Germline V CDR1 and CDR2: MNHEY, SVGAGI. Germline trimming cut 5 bases from V and 2 bases from J; bases unmatched to any gene: 6. This CDR3 contains 15 residues. CDR3 region: CASSRQGWDTDTQYF. CDR3 coding DNA: TGTGCCAGCAGTAGACAGGGGTGGGACACAGATACGCAGTATTTT.

This clone was seen a few times. CDR3: CASSLEGHRVVTEAFF. Here the CDR3 DNA reads TGCGCCAGCAGCTTGGAGGGCCACAGGGTGGTGACTGAAGCTTTCTTT. V and J are TRBV5-1 and TRBJ1-1, with TRBD1 as a possible D gene (6 bases). The V end was cut by 0 bases, the J end by 5 bases, with 17 bases between. Germline CDR1 SGHRS, CDR2 YFSETQ. The CDR3 totals 16 residues.

The chain is built from TRBV19 and TRBJ2-7; D unresolved. The CDR3 has 13 residues. The V and J ends lost 5 bases and 3 bases respectively, with 11 bases between them. Germline lookup yields CDR1 LNHDA and CDR2 SQIVND (reference sequence). The CDR3 DNA follows: TGTGCCAGTAGTTCAAGCCCCGGCTACGAGCAGTACTTC. Residues: CASSSSPGYEQYF.

This clone has a handful of counts. The rearrangement links TRBV15 to TRBJ2-1; TRBD1 aligns across 7 bases. The CDR3 runs to 16 residues. CDR1 and CDR2 from the germline V gene are LNHNV and YYDKDF (reference sequence). V was pared by 3 bases and J by 3 bases, with 8 bases of the junction left unmatched. CDR3 in DNA: TGTGCCACCAGCAGCGACCGAGACAGGGTCTACAATGAGCAGTTCTTC. Amino acid sequence: CATSSDRDRVYNEQFF.

The genes are TRBV4-3 and TRBJ1-3, with D possibly being TRBD1 (6 bases). CDR1 LGHNA and CDR2 YSLEER come from the germline V gene. The CDR3 totals 16 residues. The V gene lost 0 bases and the J gene lost 4 bases, with 13 bases spanning the gap. The DNA for the CDR3 is TGCGCCAGCAGCCAAGATCCAGGGGTGGACGGAAACACCATATATTTT. Translated, it gives CASSQDPGVDGNTIYF.

The V and J genes are TRBV9 and TRBJ2-7, with 7 bases that match TRBD1. The V segment lost 4 bases and the J segment 2 bases; nucleotides outside the gene matches: 6. Germline lookup yields CDR1 SGDLS and CDR2 YYNGEE. This CDR3 has 14 residues. In nucleotides, the CDR3 is TGTGCCAGCAGCACCGGGACAGCACCCTACGAGCAGTACTTC. Protein product: CASSTGTAPYEQYF.